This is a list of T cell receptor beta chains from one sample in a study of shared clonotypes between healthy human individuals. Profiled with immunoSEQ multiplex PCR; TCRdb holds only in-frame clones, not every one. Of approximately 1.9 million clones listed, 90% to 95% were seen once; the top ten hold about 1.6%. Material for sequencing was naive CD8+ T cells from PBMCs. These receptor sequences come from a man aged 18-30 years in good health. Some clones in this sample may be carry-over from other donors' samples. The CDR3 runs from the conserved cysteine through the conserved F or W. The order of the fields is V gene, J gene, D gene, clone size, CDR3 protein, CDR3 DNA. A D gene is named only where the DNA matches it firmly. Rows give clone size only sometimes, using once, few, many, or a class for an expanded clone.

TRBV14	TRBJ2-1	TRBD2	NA	CASARTIAGSYNEQFF	TGTGCCAGCGCCCGTACCATAGCGGGATCCTACAATGAGCAGTTCTTC
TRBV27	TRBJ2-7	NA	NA	CASSLLGGEQYF	TGTGCCAGCAGTTTACTCGGAGGCGAGCAGTACTTC
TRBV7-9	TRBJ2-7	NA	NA	CASSPPGRGRLYEQYF	TGTGCCAGCAGCCCTCCGGGGAGGGGGCGCCTGTACGAGCAGTACTTC
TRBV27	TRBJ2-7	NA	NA	CASSLQGFYSYEQYF	TGTGCCAGCAGTTTACAGGGGTTCTACTCCTACGAGCAGTACTTC
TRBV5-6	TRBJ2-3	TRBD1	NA	CASSTGQGPDTQYF	TGTGCCAGCAGCACCGGACAGGGACCCGATACGCAGTATTTT
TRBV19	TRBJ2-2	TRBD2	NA	CASSITASGSRELFF	TGTGCCAGTAGTATTACGGCTAGCGGGAGCAGGGAGCTGTTTTTT
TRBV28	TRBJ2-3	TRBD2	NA	CASTWAGGETDTQYF	TGTGCCAGCACATGGGCGGGGGGCGAGACAGATACGCAGTATTTT
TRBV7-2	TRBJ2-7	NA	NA	CASSPSASYEQYF	TGTGCCAGCAGCCCCTCAGCTAGCTACGAGCAGTACTTC
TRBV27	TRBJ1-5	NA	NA	CASSLIGGVSNQPQHF	TGTGCCAGCAGTTTAATTGGAGGAGTTAGCAATCAGCCCCAGCATTTT
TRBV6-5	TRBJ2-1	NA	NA	CASTSFETWDEQFF	TGTGCCAGCACCTCCTTCGAGACTTGGGATGAGCAGTTCTTC
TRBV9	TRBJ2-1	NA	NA	CASSPRLLPSSYNEQFF	TGTGCCAGCAGCCCCCGGTTACTACCAAGCTCCTACAATGAGCAGTTCTTC
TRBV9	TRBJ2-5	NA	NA	CASSVITGETQYF	TGTGCCAGCAGCGTAATTACGGGAGAGACCCAGTACTTC
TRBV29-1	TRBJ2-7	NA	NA	CSVLNRDTHYEQYF	TGCAGCGTCCTTAACAGGGATACACACTACGAGCAGTACTTC
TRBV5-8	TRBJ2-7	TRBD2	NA	CASPTTGAGGSYEQYF	TGTGCCAGCCCTACGACTGGAGCGGGAGGGTCCTACGAGCAGTACTTC
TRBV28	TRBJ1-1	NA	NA	CASRQGRLNTEAFF	TGTGCCAGCAGGCAGGGCAGACTGAACACTGAAGCTTTCTTT
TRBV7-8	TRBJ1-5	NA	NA	CASSAGFRDYSNQPQHF	TGTGCCAGCAGCGCCGGATTCCGGGACTATAGCAATCAGCCCCAGCATTTT
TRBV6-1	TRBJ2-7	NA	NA	CASRPGPNSYEQYF	TGTGCCAGCAGACCTGGACCGAACTCCTACGAGCAGTACTTC
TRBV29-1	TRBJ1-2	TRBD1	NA	CSVEDRRQGQAF	TGCAGCGTTGAAGACCGAAGACAGGGTCAGGCCTTC
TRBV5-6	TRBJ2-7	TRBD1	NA	CASSLGTGANEQYF	TGTGCCAGCAGCTTGGGGACAGGGGCCAACGAGCAGTACTTC
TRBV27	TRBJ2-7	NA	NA	CASSPQLAWGEQYF	TGTGCCAGCAGCCCGCAACTAGCTTGGGGGGAGCAGTACTTC
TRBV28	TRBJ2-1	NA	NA	CASRGSQSSYNEQFF	TGTGCCAGTCGTGGCTCACAGAGCTCCTACAATGAGCAGTTCTTC
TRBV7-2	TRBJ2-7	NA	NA	CASSSRVSYEQYF	TGTGCCAGCAGCTCCCGGGTCTCCTACGAGCAGTACTTC
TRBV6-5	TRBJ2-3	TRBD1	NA	CASWDRQGDTQYF	TGTGCCAGCTGGGACAGACAAGGGGATACGCAGTATTTT
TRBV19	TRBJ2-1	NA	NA	CASSIGAGLTYNEQFF	TGTGCCAGTAGTATAGGGGCTGGGTTAACCTACAATGAGCAGTTCTTC
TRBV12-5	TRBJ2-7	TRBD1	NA	CASGLAPADRLYEQYF	TGTGCTAGTGGTTTGGCACCTGCGGACAGGTTATACGAGCAGTACTTC
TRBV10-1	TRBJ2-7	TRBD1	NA	CASSSGQLAYEQYF	TGCGCCAGCAGTTCGGGACAGTTAGCCTACGAGCAGTACTTC
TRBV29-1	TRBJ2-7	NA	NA	CSAGTPNYEQYF	TGCAGCGCTGGGACACCCAACTACGAGCAGTACTTC
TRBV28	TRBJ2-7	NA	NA	CASSFTPLEQYF	TGTGCCAGCAGTTTTACTCCTCTCGAGCAGTACTTC
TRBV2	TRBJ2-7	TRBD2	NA	CASTEGLAGGIEWQYF	TGTGCCAGCACGGAGGGACTAGCGGGGGGGATTGAATGGCAGTACTTC
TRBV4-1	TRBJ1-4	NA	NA	CASSQVMHRDGNEKLFF	TGCGCCAGCAGCCAAGTAATGCACCGGGACGGTAATGAAAAACTGTTTTTT
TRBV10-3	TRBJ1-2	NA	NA	CAISDQVYGYTF	TGTGCCATCAGTGACCAGGTCTATGGCTACACCTTC
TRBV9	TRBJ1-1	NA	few	CASSVDGGHTEAFF	TGTGCCAGCAGCGTAGATGGTGGGCACACTGAAGCTTTCTTT
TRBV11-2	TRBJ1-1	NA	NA	CASSLVPRTEAFF	TGTGCCAGCAGCTTAGTTCCGCGCACTGAAGCTTTCTTT
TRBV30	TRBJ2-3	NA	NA	CAWSPLGLSADTQYF	TGTGCCTGGAGTCCCCTCGGCCTGAGCGCAGATACGCAGTATTTT
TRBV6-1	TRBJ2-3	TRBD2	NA	CASSEGLAGGTDTQYF	TGTGCCAGCAGTGAAGGGCTAGCGGGAGGGACAGATACGCAGTATTTT
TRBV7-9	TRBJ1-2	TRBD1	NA	CASSDRDRPPNYGYTF	TGTGCCAGCAGCGACCGGGACAGGCCTCCTAACTATGGCTACACCTTC
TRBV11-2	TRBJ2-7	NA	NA	CASSLASGTGEQYF	TGTGCCAGCAGCTTAGCCTCGGGTACGGGCGAGCAGTACTTC
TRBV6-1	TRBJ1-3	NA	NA	CASNHPTGHGNTIYF	TGTGCCAGCAACCATCCGACGGGGCATGGAAACACCATATATTTT
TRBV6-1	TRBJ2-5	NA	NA	CASVGAQETQYF	TGTGCCAGCGTAGGGGCACAAGAGACCCAGTACTTC
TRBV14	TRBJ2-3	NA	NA	CASSHYTDTQYF	TGTGCCAGCAGCCACTACACAGATACGCAGTATTTT
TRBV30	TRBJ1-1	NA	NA	CAWSVRGMNTEAFF	TGTGCCTGGAGTGTACGCGGGATGAACACTGAAGCTTTCTTT
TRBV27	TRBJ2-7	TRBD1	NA	CASSFTGTGYEQYF	TGTGCCAGCAGTTTCACCGGGACAGGCTACGAGCAGTACTTC
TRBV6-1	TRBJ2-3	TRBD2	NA	CASSEEAAGADTQYF	TGTGCCAGCAGTGAAGAGGCCGCGGGAGCAGATACGCAGTATTTT
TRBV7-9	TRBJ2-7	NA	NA	CASSPRAAYEQYF	TGTGCCAGCAGCCCCAGGGCTGCCTACGAGCAGTACTTC
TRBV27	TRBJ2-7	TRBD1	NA	CASSPDRGYEQYF	TGTGCCAGCAGCCCAGACAGGGGCTACGAGCAGTACTTC
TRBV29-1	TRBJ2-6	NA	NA	CSVVPTDPSGANVLTF	TGCAGCGTTGTTCCCACGGATCCCTCTGGGGCCAACGTCCTGACTTTC